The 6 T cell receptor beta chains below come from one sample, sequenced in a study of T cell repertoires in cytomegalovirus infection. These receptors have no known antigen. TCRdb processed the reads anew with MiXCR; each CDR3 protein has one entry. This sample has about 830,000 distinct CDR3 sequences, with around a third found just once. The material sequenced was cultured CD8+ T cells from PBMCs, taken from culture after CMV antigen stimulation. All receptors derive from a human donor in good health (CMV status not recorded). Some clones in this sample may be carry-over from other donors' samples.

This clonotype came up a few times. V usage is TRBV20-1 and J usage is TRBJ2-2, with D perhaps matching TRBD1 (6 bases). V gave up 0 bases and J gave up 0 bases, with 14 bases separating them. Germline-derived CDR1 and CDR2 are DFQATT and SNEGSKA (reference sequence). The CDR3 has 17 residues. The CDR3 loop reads CSARDSKQGTNTGELFF. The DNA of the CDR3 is TGCAGTGCTAGAGATTCGAAACAGGGAACGAACACCGGGGAGCTGTTTTTT.

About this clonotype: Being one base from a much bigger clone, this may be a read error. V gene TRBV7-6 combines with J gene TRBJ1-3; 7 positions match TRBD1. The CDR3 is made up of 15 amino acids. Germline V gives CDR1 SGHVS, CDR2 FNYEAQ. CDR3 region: CTSSLGGLPGNTIYF. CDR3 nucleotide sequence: TGTACCAGCAGCTTAGGGGGCCTACCTGGAAACACCATATATTTT. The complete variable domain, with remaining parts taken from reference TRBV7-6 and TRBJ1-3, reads GAGVSQSPRYKVTKRGQDVALRCDPISGHVSLYWYRQALGQGPEFLTYFNYEAQQDKSGLPNDRFSAERPEGSISTLTIQRTEQRDSAMYRCTSSLGGLPGNTIYFGEGSWLTVV.

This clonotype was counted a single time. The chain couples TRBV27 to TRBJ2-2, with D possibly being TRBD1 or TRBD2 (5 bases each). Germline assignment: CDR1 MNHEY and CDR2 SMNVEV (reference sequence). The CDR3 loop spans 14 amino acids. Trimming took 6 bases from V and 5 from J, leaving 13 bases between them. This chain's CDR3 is CASRVGVGTGELFF. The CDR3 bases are TGTGCCAGCAGAGTGGGGGTAGGGACCGGGGAGCTGTTTTTT.

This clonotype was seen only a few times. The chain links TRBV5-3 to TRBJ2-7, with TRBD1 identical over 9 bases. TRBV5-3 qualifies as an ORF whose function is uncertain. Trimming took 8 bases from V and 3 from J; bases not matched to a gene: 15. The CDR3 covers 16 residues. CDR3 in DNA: TGTGCCAGCAGCCCGACAGGGGACAGGGTATACTACGAGCAGTACTTC. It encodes CASSPTGDRVYYEQYF.

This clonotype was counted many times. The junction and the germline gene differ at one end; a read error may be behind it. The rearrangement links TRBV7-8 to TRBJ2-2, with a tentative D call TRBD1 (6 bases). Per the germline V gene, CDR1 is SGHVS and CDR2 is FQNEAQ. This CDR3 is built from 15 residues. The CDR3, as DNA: TGTGCCAGCAGTTCTGGACAGATGAACGCCGGGGAGCTGTTTTTT. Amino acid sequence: CASSSGQMNAGELFF.

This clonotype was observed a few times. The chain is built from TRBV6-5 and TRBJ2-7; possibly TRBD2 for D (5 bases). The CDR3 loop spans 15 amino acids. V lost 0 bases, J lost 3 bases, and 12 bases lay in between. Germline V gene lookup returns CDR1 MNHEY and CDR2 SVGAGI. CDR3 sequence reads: CASSYSPGLDYEQYF. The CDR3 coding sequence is TGTGCCAGCAGTTACTCCCCGGGGTTAGACTACGAGCAGTACTTC.